This entry features one T cell receptor beta chain sequence. The specificity of this receptor is unknown. No base quality information exists; no much larger clone differs at one position. The data derive from a study of blood T cell repertoires in COVID-19 (dated by TCRdb to about 2020). With respect to the entire study: Samples covering the acute and convalescent phases of COVID-19 were provided by collaborators in the United States, Italy and Spain. The prospective study material was composed of cDNA or gDNA derived from T cells, B-cell-depleted T cells, or PBMCs. Subjects who had been exposed to COVID-19, were actively infected with it, or had recovered from it provided the deeply sampled blood TCRbeta repertoires that made up the dataset. The repertoires were released in a freely available public database meant as a resource for research on the immune response to SARS-CoV-2. The samples were drawn from the first 160 participants of the ongoing ImmuneRACE study and from 950 to 1,500 subjects provided by 6 global collaborators. A de-identified subject ID, COVID-19 status, age in years and sex were almost always included in the sample metadata. Where available, HLA class I and class II types were obtained from metadata supplied by the sample provider rather than from assay-based typing.

General study outcomes and caveats: The quantity of clinical and demographic metadata differed by source and by participant and was supplied without curation.

From cysteine to phenylalanine, the CDR3 is 16 amino acids long. This entry keeps only the CDR3 DNA: 48 bases, framed from base 1. Compared with germline, V lacks 9 bases and J lacks 1 base; bases without a gene match: 12. Sequences KGHSH (CDR1) and LQKENI (CDR2) are obtained from the germline V gene. Participants in the prospective study were enrolled through a virtual design, were aged roughly 18 to 90 years, and lived in 24 United States geographic areas. In the prospective study, participants were assigned to cohorts based on the clinical history participants reported in a screening survey and a study questionnaire. Recovered participants in ImmuneRACE Cohort 3 were defined as having two consecutive negative NP/OP PCR tests, clearance from a healthcare professional, or resolution of symptoms. Each participant in the prospective study had whole blood, serum and a nasopharyngeal or oropharyngeal swab collected by mobile phlebotomists. Over a roughly 2-month period, participants in the prospective study had the option of providing additional blood draws and questionnaires. Blood samples from the prospective study were shipped frozen or at room temperature prior to DNA extraction.

TCRbeta CDR3 regions were amplified from genomic DNA by means of the immunoSEQ Assay, a bias-controlled multiplex PCR. The paper's processing steps were these. Within the assay, amplification of reference gene primers was used to estimate how many nucleated cells each sample contained. Sequence reads were collapsed and filtered to measure the absolute abundance of every unique TCRbeta CDR3 rearrangement. For each sample, productive Simpson clonality was calculated by taking the square root of Simpson's diversity index across productive rearrangements. Entries here come from immuneACCESS through TCRdb and include only in-frame sequences with V and J called. Some clones fail to appear in such tables; in the studies checked, an unresolved V gene covers under half of the shortfall, and the cause of the remainder is unknown. The V and J calls and clone size are taken from that table; D and trimming were inferred from the DNA. This sample lists hundreds of thousands of clones; approximately 86% were detected once. Of the sample, just under 1% is held by the ten largest clones.

The rearranged chain carries TRBV18 and TRBJ1-5, and TRBD1 matches 7 of the central bases. The origin of this receptor is a young woman who had recovered from COVID-19. The sample comprised PBMCs or T cells enriched from blood (not recorded which). The nucleotide sequence reads TGTGCCAGGGAAGGGGGCAAGTTTCCGAGCAATCAGCCCCAGCATTTT. Protein translation: CAREGGKFPSNQPQHF.